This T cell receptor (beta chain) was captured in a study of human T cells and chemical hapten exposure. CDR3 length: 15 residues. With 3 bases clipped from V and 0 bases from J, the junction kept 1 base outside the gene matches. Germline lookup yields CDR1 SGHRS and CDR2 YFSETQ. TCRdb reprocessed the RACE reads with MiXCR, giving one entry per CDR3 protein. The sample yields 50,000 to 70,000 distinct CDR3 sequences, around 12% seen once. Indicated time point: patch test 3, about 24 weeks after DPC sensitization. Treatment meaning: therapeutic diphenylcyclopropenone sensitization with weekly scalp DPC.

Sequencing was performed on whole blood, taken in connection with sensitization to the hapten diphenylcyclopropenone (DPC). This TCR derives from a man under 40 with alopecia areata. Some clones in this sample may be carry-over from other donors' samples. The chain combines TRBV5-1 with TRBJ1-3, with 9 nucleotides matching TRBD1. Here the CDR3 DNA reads TGCGCCAGCAGCTCACAGGGGGCCTCTGGAAACACCATATATTTT. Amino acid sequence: CASSSQGASGNTIYF.